A selection of T cell receptor beta chains follows, all from one sample in a study of cytomegalovirus exposure and HLA in healthy donors. Using immunoSEQ multiplex PCR, the repertoire was profiled, and TCRdb retains in-frame clones only, with some absent. Of 170,000 or so clones listed, about 82% are singletons. The sample comprised PBMCs. Receptors originate from a woman aged 45-65 years in good health and CMV-seropositive. Both conserved end residues are part of each CDR3. The D gene is left open where the match is weak. For some rows the clone size is stated as once, few or many, or as a class when expanded; others skip it.

d_call,clone_size,v_call,j_call,cdr3_length,cdr3_aa,cdr3_nt
-,once,TRBV21-1,TRBJ2-7,14,CASSTGTGSYEQYF,TGTGCCAGCAGCACTGGAACAGGTTCCTACGAGCAGTACTTC
TRBD1,-,TRBV5-1,TRBJ1-4,15,CASSQGDRRNEKLFF,TGCGCCAGCAGCCAAGGGGACAGACGTAATGAAAAACTGTTTTTT
-,-,TRBV15,TRBJ2-1,15,CATSTSAGSYNEQFF,TGTGCCACCAGCACTTCAGCGGGCTCCTACAATGAGCAGTTCTTC
TRBD1,-,TRBV5-6,TRBJ1-6,15,CASRPTGTGNSPLHF,TGTGCCAGCAGGCCGACCGGGACAGGGAATTCACCCCTCCACTTT
-,-,TRBV5-1,TRBJ1-2,13,CASSSQGQGGYTF,TGCGCCAGCAGCTCTCAGGGTCAAGGTGGCTACACCTTC
-,-,TRBV11-2,TRBJ2-7,16,CASIQRVGGGSYEQYF,TGTGCCAGCATCCAAAGGGTGGGGGGAGGCTCCTACGAGCAGTACTTC
-,-,TRBV2,TRBJ2-7,12,CASNLQGYEQYF,TGTGCCAGCAATTTACAGGGCTACGAGCAGTACTTC
-,-,TRBV27,TRBJ1-2,13,CASSFRANYGYTF,TGTGCCAGCAGTTTCCGGGCTAACTATGGCTACACCTTC
-,-,TRBV6-1,TRBJ1-4,11,CASGLWEKLFF,TGTGCCAGCGGACTGTGGGAAAAACTGTTTTTT
-,few,TRBV15,TRBJ2-3,14,CATSRGGSTDTQYF,TGTGCCACCAGCAGGGGGGGAAGCACAGATACGCAGTATTTT
-,-,TRBV18,TRBJ2-5,17,CASSRGRGPTAQETQYF,TGTGCCAGCTCAAGGGGTCGAGGACCGACTGCCCAAGAGACCCAGTACTTC
-,-,TRBV18,TRBJ1-5,15,CASSPRADPDQPQHF,TGTGCCAGCTCACCACGGGCCGATCCCGATCAGCCCCAGCATTTT
-,-,TRBV4-3,TRBJ2-2,15,CASSTDSHPAGELFF,TGCGCCAGCAGCACGGACTCCCATCCGGCCGGGGAGCTGTTTTTT
TRBD1,-,TRBV19,TRBJ1-5,17,CASSIKQGAIFNQPQHF,TGTGCCAGTAGTATAAAACAGGGGGCAATATTTAATCAGCCCCAGCATTTT
TRBD1,-,TRBV5-4,TRBJ2-2,16,CASSMGQGAWTGELFF,TGTGCCAGCAGCATGGGACAGGGGGCATGGACCGGGGAGCTGTTTTTT
TRBD1,-,TRBV4-2,TRBJ2-7,16,CASSLPTADRAGEQYF,TGTGCCAGCAGCCTCCCAACGGCGGACAGGGCGGGCGAGCAGTACTTC
TRBD1,-,TRBV5-4,TRBJ2-7,15,CASSPGTGSSYEQYF,TGTGCCAGCAGCCCCGGGACAGGGAGCTCCTACGAGCAGTACTTC
-,few,TRBV5-8,TRBJ2-1,18,CASSRLDFPSSSYNEQFF,TGTGCCAGCAGCCGACTAGACTTTCCTTCGAGCTCCTACAATGAGCAGTTCTTC
-,-,TRBV9,TRBJ1-3,12,CASGRQENTIYF,TGTGCCAGCGGCCGACAGGAAAACACCATATATTTT
TRBD1,-,TRBV15,TRBJ2-1,16,CATSRGRDRDYNEQFF,TGTGCCACCAGCAGGGGGAGGGACAGGGACTACAATGAGCAGTTCTTC
TRBD2,-,TRBV30,TRBJ2-5,16,CAWSLGLAGLKETQYF,TGTGCCTGGAGTTTGGGACTAGCGGGCTTAAAAGAGACCCAGTACTTC
-,-,TRBV20-1,TRBJ2-7,11,CSANQGYEQYF,TGCAGTGCTAACCAGGGGTACGAGCAGTACTTC
-,-,TRBV7-2,TRBJ1-6,14,CATDPGLFNSPLHF,TGTGCCACTGATCCAGGGCTATTCAATTCACCCCTCCACTTT
-,-,TRBV2,TRBJ1-1,15,CASSAGFQGDTEAFF,TGTGCCAGCAGTGCCGGGTTTCAAGGGGACACTGAAGCTTTCTTT
-,-,TRBV19,TRBJ2-1,16,CASRSQEGWSYNEQFF,TGTGCCAGTAGATCGCAGGAGGGCTGGTCCTACAATGAGCAGTTCTTC
TRBD1,-,TRBV9,TRBJ1-1,14,CASSARQGNTEAFF,TGTGCCAGCAGCGCCCGACAGGGGAACACTGAAGCTTTCTTT
-,-,TRBV11-3,TRBJ2-7,13,CASSQGRSYEQYF,TGTGCCAGCAGCCAGGGGCGTAGCTACGAGCAGTACTTC
TRBD2,-,TRBV5-1,TRBJ2-3,17,CASSFATSGGGPDTQYF,TGCGCCAGCAGCTTCGCTACTAGCGGGGGCGGCCCAGATACGCAGTATTTT
TRBD1,-,TRBV7-7,TRBJ2-5,15,CASSEGTVDRETQYF,TGTGCTAGCAGCGAGGGGACAGTGGATCGAGAGACCCAGTACTTC
TRBD1,-,TRBV28,TRBJ2-7,14,CASRTGTGTYEQYF,TGTGCCAGCAGAACCGGGACAGGTACCTACGAGCAGTACTTC
TRBD1,-,TRBV5-3,TRBJ1-5,15,CARSSRQGDGQPQHF,TGTGCCAGAAGCTCGAGACAGGGGGATGGTCAGCCCCAGCATTTT
TRBD1,-,TRBV27,TRBJ2-2,16,CASSFSGTGGTGELFF,TGTGCCAGCAGTTTTTCGGGGACAGGGGGTACCGGGGAGCTGTTTTTT
TRBD1,-,TRBV19,TRBJ1-5,13,CASNGQGWQPQHF,TGTGCCAGCAATGGACAGGGTTGGCAGCCCCAGCATTTT
TRBD1,-,TRBV18,TRBJ1-4,15,CASSPLTGNDEKLFF,TGTGCCAGCTCACCCCTGACAGGGAACGATGAAAAACTGTTTTTT
-,-,TRBV4-1,TRBJ2-7,16,CASSQVYGKGAYEQYF,TGCGCCAGCAGCCAAGTCTATGGTAAGGGGGCCTACGAGCAGTACTTC